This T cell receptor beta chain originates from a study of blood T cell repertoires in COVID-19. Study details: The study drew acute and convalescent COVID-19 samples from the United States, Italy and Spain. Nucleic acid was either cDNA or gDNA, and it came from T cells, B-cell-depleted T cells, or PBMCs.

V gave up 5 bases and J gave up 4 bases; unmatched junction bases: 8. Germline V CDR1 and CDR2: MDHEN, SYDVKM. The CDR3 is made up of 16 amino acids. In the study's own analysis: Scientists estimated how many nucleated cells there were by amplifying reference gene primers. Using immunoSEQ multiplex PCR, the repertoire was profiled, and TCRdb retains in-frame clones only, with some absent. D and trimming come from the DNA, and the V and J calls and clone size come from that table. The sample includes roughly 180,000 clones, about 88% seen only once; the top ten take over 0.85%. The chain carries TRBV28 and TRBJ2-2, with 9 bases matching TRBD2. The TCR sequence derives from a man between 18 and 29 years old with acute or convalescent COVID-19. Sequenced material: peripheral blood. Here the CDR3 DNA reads TGTGCCAGCAGTCAGCTAGCGGGGAGTGGCACCGGGGAGCTGTTTTTT. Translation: CASSQLAGSGTGELFF.